A selection of T cell receptor beta chains follows, all from one sample in a study of cytomegalovirus exposure and HLA in healthy donors. Sequenced by immunoSEQ multiplex PCR; TCRdb stores in-frame clones only, minus some. The repertoire holds approximately 92,000 clones, with 81% as singletons. Sequencing was carried out using PBMCs. The receptors come from a girl aged 2 to 9 in good health and CMV-seropositive. The CDR3 runs from the conserved cysteine through the conserved F or W. A D gene is named only where the DNA matches it firmly. Only part of the rows carry a size: once, few, many, or a class if the clone is expanded.

.,.,TRBJ2-7,TRBV6-5,CASSRTGLNSYEQYF,TGTGCCAGCAGTAGAACGGGACTGAATTCCTACGAGCAGTACTTC
.,.,TRBJ2-1,TRBV5-6,CASSLNRAVNNEQFF,TGTGCCAGCAGCTTGAACAGGGCGGTAAACAATGAGCAGTTCTTC
.,TRBD1,TRBJ1-1,TRBV18,CASSPRDRGLLTEAFF,TGTGCCAGCTCACCCCGGGACAGGGGGCTCTTGACTGAAGCTTTCTTT
few,.,TRBJ1-1,TRBV6-1,CASSDSFTEAFF,TGTGCCAGCAGTGACAGTTTCACTGAAGCTTTCTTT
.,.,TRBJ1-1,TRBV30,CAWLAGDTEAFF,TGTGCCTGGTTGGCGGGAGACACTGAAGCTTTCTTT
.,TRBD1,TRBJ2-7,TRBV19,CASSLQGDFYEQYF,TGTGCCAGTAGTCTACAGGGGGACTTTTACGAGCAGTACTTC
.,.,TRBJ2-2,TRBV28,CASGEIPGELFF,TGTGCCAGCGGGGAGATCCCCGGGGAGCTGTTTTTT
.,.,TRBJ2-7,TRBV6-6,CASGNTGEQYF,TGTGCCAGCGGAAACACAGGGGAGCAGTACTTC
few,.,TRBJ1-5,TRBV29-1,CSVRQGGQPQHF,TGCAGCGTGCGGCAGGGAGGGCAGCCCCAGCATTTT
.,.,TRBJ1-3,TRBV5-1,CASSLGQEGNTIYF,TGCGCCAGCAGCTTGGGACAGGAGGGAAACACCATATATTTT
few,TRBD1,TRBJ1-4,TRBV6-1,CASRSGTGDEKLFF,TGTGCCAGCAGATCCGGGACAGGGGATGAAAAACTGTTTTTT
.,TRBD1,TRBJ2-5,TRBV5-1,CASSFSPGQGMETQYF,TGCGCCAGCAGCTTTTCCCCGGGACAGGGGATGGAGACCCAGTACTTC
.,.,TRBJ2-1,TRBV27,CASSPLSVRGNSYNEQFF,TGTGCCAGCAGTCCCCTGAGTGTCAGGGGAAACTCCTACAATGAGCAGTTCTTC
.,TRBD2,TRBJ2-7,TRBV5-1,CASSPAAGGLYEQYF,TGCGCCAGCAGCCCCGCTGCGGGGGGCTTGTACGAGCAGTACTTC
.,TRBD2,TRBJ2-2,TRBV7-9,CASSLGLAGNTGELFF,TGTGCCAGCAGCTTAGGATTAGCGGGAAACACCGGGGAGCTGTTTTTT
.,TRBD1,TRBJ1-1,TRBV29-1,CSVERQGYTEAFF,TGCAGCGTTGAAAGACAGGGGTACACTGAAGCTTTCTTT
.,TRBD1,TRBJ2-7,TRBV7-9,CATEPKDRLGYEQYF,TGTGCCACCGAACCAAAGGACAGGTTGGGATACGAGCAGTACTTC
.,TRBD2,TRBJ2-2,TRBV7-6,CASSSVPSGIPGELFF,TGTGCCAGCAGCTCGGTCCCTAGCGGGATTCCCGGGGAGCTGTTTTTT
.,.,TRBJ1-6,TRBV7-9,CASSRDFDNSPLHF,TGTGCCAGCAGCCGGGATTTTGATAATTCACCCCTCCACTTT
.,TRBD1,TRBJ1-1,TRBV2,CARGTGVAFF,TGTGCCAGGGGGACAGGGGTGGCTTTCTTT
.,TRBD1,TRBJ2-7,TRBV11-2,CASSYGQGYEQYF,TGTGCCAGCAGCTACGGACAGGGTTACGAGCAGTACTTC
few,.,TRBJ1-5,TRBV19,CASTLQGGLSNQPQHF,TGTGCCAGTACACTGCAGGGAGGATTGAGCAATCAGCCCCAGCATTTT
.,TRBD1,TRBJ2-7,TRBV5-1,CASSPGQGAYEQYF,TGCGCCAGCAGCCCCGGACAGGGAGCTTACGAGCAGTACTTC
.,TRBD1,TRBJ1-1,TRBV28,CASSLQRTGDASTEAFF,TGTGCCAGCAGTTTACAAAGGACAGGGGATGCTTCGACTGAAGCTTTCTTT
.,TRBD1,TRBJ1-2,TRBV7-2,CASRRDSYGYTF,TGTGCCAGCAGGCGGGACAGCTATGGCTACACCTTC
.,.,TRBJ2-2,TRBV2,CASSGTIDTGELFF,TGTGCCAGCAGTGGGACTATAGACACCGGGGAGCTGTTTTTT
.,TRBD2,TRBJ2-1,TRBV7-6,CASSAMEGLAGGKSTYNEQFF,TGTGCCAGCAGCGCAATGGAGGGACTAGCGGGAGGGAAGTCCACCTACAATGAGCAGTTCTTC
.,.,TRBJ2-7,TRBV6-1,CASSEAWGRTETYEQYF,TGTGCCAGCAGTGAAGCCTGGGGGCGGACGGAGACCTACGAGCAGTACTTC
few,.,TRBJ1-5,TRBV28,CASSFSQPQHF,TGTGCCAGCAGTTTCTCCCAGCCCCAGCATTTT
.,.,TRBJ1-1,TRBV9,CASSVDGRGAQGRSTFF,TGTGCCAGCAGCGTAGATGGAAGGGGAGCACAGGGAAGATCAACTTTCTTT
once,.,TRBJ1-2,TRBV7-2,CASSLFQGPPSSGYTF,TGTGCCAGCAGCTTATTCCAGGGCCCCCCTTCGAGTGGCTACACCTTC
.,.,TRBJ2-1,TRBV9,CASSVEASSYEQFF,TGTGCCAGCAGCGTAGAGGCTAGCAGTTATGAGCAGTTCTTC
.,TRBD2,TRBJ2-5,TRBV7-6,CASSLGPSGKQETQYF,TGTGCCAGCAGCTTAGGTCCTAGCGGGAAGCAAGAGACCCAGTACTTC
.,.,TRBJ1-6,TRBV30,CAWSPRVYSPLHF,TGTGCCTGGTCGCCTCGGGTCTATTCACCCCTCCACTTT
.,.,TRBJ2-4,TRBV28,CASAAGAGNIQYF,TGTGCCAGCGCTGCGGGTGCGGGAAACATTCAGTACTTC
.,.,TRBJ2-3,TRBV9,CASSVAGLTDTQYF,TGTGCCAGCAGCGTAGCGGGACTCACAGATACGCAGTATTTT
.,.,TRBJ2-7,TRBV13,CASSLPRAYEQYF,TGTGCCAGCAGCTTACCCAGGGCCTACGAGCAGTACTTC
.,TRBD2,TRBJ2-3,TRBV7-9,CASRGSTSGTVDTQYF,TGTGCCAGCAGGGGGTCGACTAGCGGGACGGTAGATACGCAGTATTTT
once,TRBD1,TRBJ2-7,TRBV2,CASSEAPGGVGEQYF,TGTGCCAGCAGTGAAGCCCCAGGGGGTGTAGGCGAGCAGTACTTC
.,TRBD2,TRBJ2-1,TRBV7-8,CASSRGDNEQFF,TGTGCCAGCAGCCGGGGGGACAATGAGCAGTTCTTC
.,TRBD1,TRBJ2-7,TRBV10-3,CATRRDRGYEQYF,TGTGCCACCCGACGGGACAGGGGCTACGAGCAGTACTTC
.,TRBD2,TRBJ2-7,TRBV28,CASSLAGSYEQYF,TGTGCCAGCTCCTTAGCGGGGTCGTACGAGCAGTACTTC
.,.,TRBJ2-1,TRBV6-4,CASSKGSARNEQFF,TGTGCCAGCAGTAAAGGCTCGGCGAGGAATGAGCAGTTCTTC
.,.,TRBJ1-2,TRBV28,CASSLWGRGYTF,TGTGCCAGCAGTTTATGGGGGAGAGGCTACACCTTC
few,TRBD2,TRBJ2-2,TRBV30,CAWSRGVYSGRATGELFF,TGTGCCTGGAGTAGGGGGGTGTATAGCGGGAGGGCCACCGGGGAGCTGTTTTTT
.,.,TRBJ2-7,TRBV19,CASSVTGSASYEQYF,TGTGCCAGTAGTGTTACAGGGTCTGCCTCCTACGAGCAGTACTTC